One and the same sample provided the 7 T cell receptor beta chains below, sequenced in a study of OX40 agonist ivuxolimab in advanced cancers. The method was immunoSEQ multiplex PCR; TCRdb's version includes in-frame clones alone and lacks a portion of them. The profile shows 43,000 or so clones, roughly 90% of them singletons. The starting material was CD4+ or CD8+ T cells sorted from blood, obtained in a trial of the OX40 agonist ivuxolimab. The source is an adult with an advanced solid tumor such as melanoma, head and neck, liver or kidney cancer.

For this clone: At one of its ends the junction is not consistent with the germline gene, which may arise from a read error. The J gene is TRBJ2-7, the V gene TRBV2, with D possibly matching TRBD2 (5 bases). The CDR3 spans 14 residues. Germline lookup yields CDR1 SNHLY and CDR2 FYNNEI. DNA for the CDR3: TGTGCCAGCAGAGAAGAAGCGGCCTCCTACGAGCAGTACTTC. As protein: CASREEAASYEQYF.

The J gene is TRBJ1-4, the V gene TRBV30; no definite D call. CDR3 length equals 12 residues. V was shortened by 1 base and J by 10 bases, with 10 bases between the two germline ends. Looked up from germline, CDR1 is GTSNPN and CDR2 is SVGIG (reference sequence). DNA of the CDR3: TGTGCCTGGAGTGGATCCGGAGGAAAACTGTTTTTT. Translation: CAWSGSGGKLFF.

This chain uses TRBV6-1 with TRBJ2-7, with TRBD1 matching 7 bases. V shed 4 bases, J shed 5 bases, and the junction held 5 bases outside the gene matches. This CDR3 contains 13 residues. In germline, CDR1 is MNHNS, CDR2 SASEGT. The CDR3 DNA reads TGTGCCAGCAGTGCCACAGGGGCGAACGAGCAGTACTTC. Amino acids: CASSATGANEQYF.

The CDR3 here is CASSLGQVTEAFF. The DNA of the CDR3 is TGTGCCAGCAGCTTGGGACAGGTCACTGAAGCTTTCTTT. The gene calls are TRBV7-9 and TRBJ1-1; 8 nucleotides agree with TRBD1. The CDR3 runs 13 residues. Germline CDR1 reads SEHNR; CDR2 reads FQNEAQ (reference sequence). V shed 3 bases, J shed 4 bases, and the junction held 1 base outside the gene matches.

V and J are TRBV11-2 and TRBJ2-5; D is unresolved. Germline CDR1 reads SGHAT; CDR2 reads FQNNGV. The CDR3 is 12 residues long. V was shortened by 6 bases and J by 5 bases, with 10 bases between the two germline ends. CDR3 sequence: CASRTDVETQYF. The CDR3 DNA sequence: TGTGCCAGCAGGACCGATGTGGAGACCCAGTACTTC.

This chain uses TRBV27 with TRBJ2-3; TRBD2 matches 8 bases. CDR1 and CDR2 from the germline V gene are MNHEY and SMNVEV (reference sequence). Trimming removed 7 bases from V and 6 bases from J; junction bases left unmatched: 9. The CDR3 is made up of 14 amino acids. The chain's CDR3 is CASMGTRGSDTQYF. CDR3 bases: TGTGCCAGCATGGGGACTAGAGGGTCCGATACGCAGTATTTT.

The genes are TRBV6-6 and TRBJ2-7, with a tentative D call TRBD1 (6 bases). V gave up 6 bases and J gave up 1 base, with 16 bases separating them. Germline V lookup: CDR1 MNHNY, CDR2 SVGAGI (reference sequence). The length of the CDR3 is 15 residues. The CDR3 sequence: CASRNGAGESYEQYF. The DNA of the CDR3 is TGTGCCAGCAGAAATGGGGCAGGGGAGTCCTACGAGCAGTACTTC.